This T cell receptor (beta chain) was identified in a study of blood T cells in healthy people across ages. A second 7 to 11 cycle PCR used barcoded and J-beta primers. TCRdb reprocessed the 5' RACE reads with MiXCR, giving one entry per CDR3 protein. The table has 800,000 to 900,000 distinct CDR3 sequences, 60% to 80% seen once; the top ten hold about a quarter. The V and J ends lost 5 bases and 5 bases respectively, with 13 bases between them. This CDR3 spans 13 amino acids. Looked up from germline, CDR1 is SGHKS and CDR2 is YYEKEE (reference sequence). This clonotype was seen only once. They isolated at least 6 million PBMCs from each sample.

V usage is TRBV5-5 and J usage is TRBJ1-1, with D tentatively TRBD1 (5 bases). Sequences were obtained from blood. The clonotype was recovered from a man aged 25-45 years in good health. The CDR3 is CASRPDSRTEAFF. Written as DNA, the CDR3 is TGTGCCAGCAGGCCAGACAGTCGGACTGAAGCTTTCTTT.